This TCR beta chain was identified in a study of blood T cell repertoires in COVID-19. Study overall: Acute-phase and convalescent COVID-19 samples originated in the United States, Italy and Spain.

Deletions cut 3 bases from V and 1 base from J, with 9 bases between. CDR1 and CDR2 from the germline V gene are SEHNR and FQNEAQ (reference sequence). The CDR3 extends over 15 amino acids. Under the authors' procedure: Quantification of nucleated cells was approximated via reference gene primer amplification. Profiled with immunoSEQ multiplex PCR; TCRdb holds only in-frame clones, not every one. The DNA was the basis for D and trimming; V, J and clone size are from that table. The sample has about 65,000 clones, roughly 77% seen once. The chain combines TRBV7-9 with TRBJ2-2, with D possibly being TRBD2 (6 bases). The clonotype was recovered from a man older than 75 with acute or convalescent COVID-19. Sequencing was done on a sample of peripheral blood. The CDR3 nucleotides are TGTGCCAGCAGCTTGCGGGACGAGAACACCGGGGAGCTGTTTTTT. The encoded protein is CASSLRDENTGELFF.